This T cell receptor beta chain is from a study of T cells after yellow fever vaccination. General observations from the study: From the bulk population, abundant clonotypes could contaminate and appear within FACS-sorted repertoires. After the booster, approximately 95% of CD4 and 75% to 90% of CD8 primary-response clones were re-detected. A secondary response was less intense yet reached its peak sooner, at day 5 versus 15. Clonotypes shared by both compartments, CD4 and CD8, made up a small share.

There are a few counts of this clonotype. Antigen specificity is unknown. The CDR3 length is 12 residues. Losses at the gene ends were 7 bases for V and 8 bases for J; bases not matched to a gene: 6. Germline CDR1 reads MNHNS; CDR2 reads SASEGT. TCRdb processed the 5' RACE reads anew with MiXCR; each CDR3 protein has one entry. The sample shows approximately 550,000 distinct CDR3 sequences, about 14% of them seen only once. This receptor was identified in a man aged 30-40 years who received the YFV17D yellow fever vaccine. The material sequenced was PBMCs, taken on the day of the yellow fever booster vaccination. V gene TRBV6-1 combines with J gene TRBJ1-2, with 8 bases aligning to TRBD1. CDR3 sequence reads: CASNFGQGGYTF. In DNA, the CDR3 is TGTGCCAGCAACTTCGGACAGGGCGGCTACACCTTC.